Presented here are 21 T cell receptor beta chains from one specimen sequenced in a study of blood T cell repertoires in COVID-19. Here immunoSEQ multiplex PCR was the method, and the copy in TCRdb shows in-frame clones only, minus some. The table has some 190,000 clones, 85% seen once. The sequenced sample consisted of peripheral blood. The source of these receptors is a woman between 55 and 75 years old with acute or convalescent COVID-19.

This clone occurred once. The sample holds other DNA sequences that translate to the same CDR3. The rearrangement links TRBV20-1 to TRBJ2-5, with D uncertain. The germline V and J ends were trimmed by 6 bases and 5 bases, with 7 bases remaining between them. This CDR3 comprises 10 residues. Germline V gene lookup returns CDR1 DFQATT and CDR2 SNEGSKA (reference sequence). CDR3 DNA sequence: TGCAGTGCAGCACGGGAGACCCAGTACTTC. Protein: CSAARETQYF.

This clone was found a few times. The chain recombines TRBV15 with TRBJ2-2; 9 bases are a match to TRBD1. This CDR3 has 16 amino acids. After removal of 4 bases from V and 5 bases from J, the junction contained 8 bases not matched to a gene. Germline V gene data show CDR1 as LNHNV and CDR2 as YYDKDF (reference sequence). In nucleotides, the CDR3 is TGTGCCACCAGCACACTGCCGGGACAGGGAACCGGGGAGCTGTTTTTT. Its translation is CATSTLPGQGTGELFF.

Concerning this clone: An end of the junction does not agree with germline; a read error may underlie this. The rearrangement uses TRBV30 and TRBJ2-7, with D perhaps TRBD2 (6 bases). CDR1 GTSNPN and CDR2 SVGIG come from the germline V gene (reference sequence). There are 12 residues in the CDR3. The CDR3 spells CAWRGGDATAKF. Here the CDR3 DNA reads TGTGCCTGGAGAGGAGGGGATGCGACCGCCAAATTC.

The chain employs TRBV6-5 and TRBJ2-3; tentative D call: TRBD1 (6 bases). Germline V lookup: CDR1 MNHEY, CDR2 SVGAGI. CDR3 size: 14 residues. Trimming took off 0 bases at V and 5 bases at J, with 9 bases between the two ends. In DNA, the CDR3 is TGTGCCAGCAGTTACTCGAGGGGGAAAGATACGCAGTATTTT. It translates to CASSYSRGKDTQYF.

Comment on this clone: Other DNA sequences within the sample encode an identical CDR3. V and J are TRBV18 and TRBJ2-7, with D perhaps matching TRBD1 (6 bases). Looked up from germline, CDR1 is KGHSH and CDR2 is LQKENI. Trimming took 6 bases from V and 4 from J, leaving 10 bases between them. The CDR3 extends over 12 amino acids. As DNA, the CDR3 is TGTGCCAGCTCTCCTACAGGGTACGAGCAGTACTTC. It specifies CASSPTGYEQYF. Full variable domain (outside the CDR3, taken from reference TRBV18 and TRBJ2-7): NAGVMQNPRHLVRRRGQEARLRCSPMKGHSHVYWYRQLPEEGLKFMVYLQKENIIDESGMPKERFSAEFPKEGPSILRIQQVVRGDSAAYFCASSPTGYEQYFGPGTRLTVT.

The genes are TRBV28 and TRBJ1-5; D may be TRBD1 (6 bases). The germline V gene encodes CDR1 MDHEN and CDR2 SYDVKM. The CDR3 runs to 15 residues. V was pared by 5 bases and J by 4 bases, with 15 bases between. The CDR3 nucleotides are TGTGCCAGCAGTCAGCGAGGGGGATATAATCAGCCCCAGCATTTT. Protein product: CASSQRGGYNQPQHF. The whole variable domain, remainder taken from reference TRBV28 and TRBJ1-5, is DVKVTQSSRYLVKRTGEKVFLECVQDMDHENMFWYRQDPGLGLRLIYFSYDVKMKEKGDIPEGYSVSREKKERFSLILESASTNQTSMYLCASSQRGGYNQPQHFGDGTRLSIL.

The chain is built from TRBV27 and TRBJ2-7; no clear D gene. The CDR3 runs 14 residues. Trimming left V 1 base short and J 6 bases short, with 13 bases between. CDR1 MNHEY and CDR2 SMNVEV come from the germline V gene (reference sequence). CDR3 sequence (DNA): TGTGCCAGCAGTTTATATGTTCAGGCCCCCGAGCAGTACGTC. It codes for CASSLYVQAPEQYV.

With respect to this clone: A junction end diverges from the germline sequence, so it may reflect a read error. J is TRBJ1-2 and V is TRBV2; 8 bases line up with TRBD1. Germline V gene lookup returns CDR1 SNHLY and CDR2 FYNNEI. The CDR3 is made up of 12 amino acids. Written as DNA, the CDR3 is TGTGCCAGCAACCGGGCGGACAGGGCGCATCCCTTC. Translated, it gives CASNRADRAHPF.

The chain is built from TRBV15 and TRBJ2-1, with D possibly being TRBD1 (6 bases). Germline V gene data show CDR1 as LNHNV and CDR2 as YYDKDF (reference sequence). CDR3 length equals 17 residues. Trimming left V 3 bases short and J 0 bases short, with 15 bases between. For the CDR3, the DNA is TGTGCCACCAGCAGCCTAGGGGGAGTTAGCTCCTACAATGAGCAGTTCTTC. Translation gives CATSSLGGVSSYNEQFF.

The chain is built from TRBV6-5 and TRBJ2-7; no clear D gene. Germline V lookup: CDR1 MNHEY, CDR2 SVGAGI. This CDR3 region has 13 residues. V lost 7 bases and J lost 6, with 16 bases in between. The CDR3 is CASIEAARSEQYF. CDR3 nucleotides: TGTGCCAGCATCGAGGCGGCTAGAAGCGAGCAGTACTTC.

The V gene is TRBV12-5, the J gene TRBJ1-1; no clear D. Trimming left V 5 bases short and J 11 bases short, with 18 bases between. CDR3 length: 13 amino acids. Germline V gene sequence: CDR1 LGHNT, CDR2 FRNRAP. Here the CDR3 DNA reads TGTGCTAGTGGTCCCCCCCTACTGCCCGGGGCTTTCTTT. Translating gives CASGPPLLPGAFF.

CDR3 sequence reads: CASSLERPQETQYF. The CDR3 DNA follows: TGCGCCAGCAGCTTGGAGAGGCCCCAAGAGACCCAGTACTTC. The V gene is TRBV5-1, the J gene TRBJ2-5, with D uncertain. The CDR3 is 14 amino acids. V lost 0 bases to trimming and J lost 1 base, with 7 bases between them. Germline CDR1 is SGHRS and CDR2 is YFSETQ.

The rearrangement joins TRBV12-3 or TRBV12-4 to TRBJ2-1, with 8 positions matching TRBD2. The CDR3 contains 13 residues. The ends lost 8 bases at V and 8 bases at J; junction bases unmatched: 8. CDR3 sequence: CASRTSWVHEQFF. In DNA form, the CDR3 reads TGTGCCAGCCGGACTAGCTGGGTCCATGAGCAGTTCTTC.

The rearrangement links TRBV19 to TRBJ2-7, with 7 bases lining up with TRBD1. Germline CDR1 and CDR2: LNHDA and SQIVND (reference sequence). V lost 6 bases to trimming and J lost 2 bases; unmatched junction nucleotides: 4. CDR3 length equals 13 residues. The CDR3 DNA follows: TGTGCCAGTAGCGGACAGGCGACCTACGAGCAGTACTTC. Residues: CASSGQATYEQYF. Based on the CDR3 plus reference TRBV19 and TRBJ2-7, the full variable domain is DGGITQSPKYLFRKEGQNVTLSCEQNLNHDAMYWYRQDPGQGLRLIYYSQIVNDFQKGDIAEGYSVSREKKESFPLTVTSAQKNPTAFYLCASSGQATYEQYFGPGTRLTVT.

This clone is a singleton in its sample. CDR3 region: CASSEAQLSNQPQHF. CDR3 in DNA: TGCGCCAGCAGTGAAGCACAGCTTAGCAATCAGCCCCAGCATTTT. The gene calls are TRBV10-2 and TRBJ1-5; D unclear. Germline V gene lookup returns CDR1 WSHSY and CDR2 SAAADI. There are 15 residues in the CDR3. V was shortened by 3 bases and J by 0 bases, with 9 bases between the two germline ends.

This clone has a handful of counts. The chain carries TRBV7-3 and TRBJ2-1; 11 bases are a match to TRBD2. The V gene's germline CDR1 is SGHTA and CDR2 FQGTGA. V gave up 0 bases and J gave up 4 bases; unmatched junction bases: 2. This CDR3 has 16 amino acids. The CDR3 nucleotides are TGTGCCAGCAGCTTAACCACTAGCGGGAGTTACAATGAGCAGTTCTTC. Translated, it gives CASSLTTSGSYNEQFF. Full variable domain (rest looked up from reference TRBV7-3 and TRBJ2-1): GAGVSQTPSNKVTEKGKYVELRCDPISGHTALYWYRQSLGQGPEFLIYFQGTGAADDSGLPNDRFFAVRPEGSVSTLKIQRTERGDSAVYLCASSLTTSGSYNEQFFGPGTRLTVL.

This clone occurred once. The J gene is TRBJ2-7, the V gene TRBV6-2 or TRBV6-3; unclear D gene. With 2 bases removed from V and 2 bases from J, the gap between germline ends came to 7 bases. Germline lookup yields CDR1 MNHEY and CDR2 SVGEGT. This CDR3 comprises 13 residues. Here the CDR3 reads CASSYANTYEQYV. CDR3 in DNA: TGTGCCAGCAGTTACGCGAATACCTACGAGCAGTACGTC.

The J gene is TRBJ1-6, the V gene TRBV28, with D perhaps matching TRBD1 (6 bases). The CDR3 runs 11 residues. The V and J ends lost 2 bases and 14 bases respectively, with 7 bases between them. Looked up from germline, CDR1 is MDHEN and CDR2 is SYDVKM. CDR3 loop: CASSLRTALHF. CDR3 DNA: TGTGCCAGCAGTTTACGGACAGCCCTCCACTTT.

The chain has TRBV7-9 and TRBJ2-5, with 7 positions matching TRBD1. CDR1 is SEHNR, CDR2 FQNEAQ, per germline (reference sequence). This CDR3 region has 14 residues. V trimming: 7 bases; J trimming: 2 bases; junction bases outside the gene matches: 7. CDR3 protein: CASNKDRAQETQYF. The CDR3 DNA reads TGTGCCAGCAACAAAGACAGGGCACAAGAGACCCAGTACTTC.

The chain combines TRBV2 with TRBJ1-1; 8 positions agree with TRBD1. Germline V gene sequence: CDR1 SNHLY, CDR2 FYNNEI. V shed 6 bases and J 0 bases; nucleotides not matched to a gene: 9. There are 16 residues in the CDR3. The CDR3 bases are TGTGCCAGCAGCGATCCTGGGACAGGCCTGAACACTGAAGCTTTCTTT. Residues: CASSDPGTGLNTEAFF.

The chain couples TRBV6-5 to TRBJ2-5; 8 bases are shared with TRBD2. The V gene end was trimmed by 0 bases and the J gene end by 4 bases; junction bases not matched to a gene: 7. This CDR3 is built from 16 residues. The germline V gene encodes CDR1 MNHEY and CDR2 SVGAGI. This CDR3 reads CASSYSPGGVGETQYF. In nucleotides, the CDR3 is TGTGCCAGCAGTTACTCTCCGGGAGGGGTGGGAGAGACCCAGTACTTC.